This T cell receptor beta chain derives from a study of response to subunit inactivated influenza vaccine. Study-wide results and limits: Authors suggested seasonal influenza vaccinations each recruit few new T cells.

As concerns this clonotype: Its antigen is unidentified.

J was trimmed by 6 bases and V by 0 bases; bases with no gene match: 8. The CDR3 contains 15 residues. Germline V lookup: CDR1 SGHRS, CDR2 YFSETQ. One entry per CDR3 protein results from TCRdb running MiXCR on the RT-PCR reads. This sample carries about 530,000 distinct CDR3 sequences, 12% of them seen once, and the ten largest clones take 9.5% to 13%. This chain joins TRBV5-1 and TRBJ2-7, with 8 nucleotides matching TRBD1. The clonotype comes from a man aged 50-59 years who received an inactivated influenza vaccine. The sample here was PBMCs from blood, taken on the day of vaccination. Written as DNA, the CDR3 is TGCGCCAGCAGCTTGGCCGGACAGGGAAGTGGCGAGCAGTACTTC. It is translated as CASSLAGQGSGEQYF. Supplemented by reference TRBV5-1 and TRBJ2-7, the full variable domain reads KAGVTQTPRYLIKTRGQQVTLSCSPISGHRSVSWYQQTPGQGLQFLFEYFSETQRNKGNFPGRFSGRQFSNSRSEMNVSTLELGDSALYLCASSLAGQGSGEQYFGPGTRLTVT.